The next 31 T cell receptor beta chains were all read from a single sample in a study of vaccination and CD4 T cells after COVID-19. Their target antigens are unknown. As for treatment: roughly ten-day PBMC culture with coronavirus spike peptide pools or control peptides (ViraFEST assay). Scientists ran DNA taken from cultured CD4+ T cells through the Oncomine TCR Beta short-read assay for sequencing. Each CDR3 protein is one row after TCRdb ran MiXCR on the PCR reads. The repertoire has about 14,000 distinct CDR3 sequences, 55% to 60% of them found once; the top ten carry over 12%. The sequenced sample consisted of CD4+ T cells from blood, cultured in vitro. The receptors originated from a human donor who had recovered from COVID-19.

The chain carries TRBV28 and TRBJ1-6; tentatively, D is TRBD1 (6 bases). The germline gives CDR1 MDHEN, CDR2 SYDVKM. This CDR3 is 17 amino acids long. With 3 bases removed from V and 0 bases from J, the gap between germline ends came to 12 bases. The CDR3 here is CASSFAGDSSYNSPLHF. The CDR3 coding sequence is TGTGCCAGCAGTTTCGCAGGGGATAGCTCCTATAATTCACCCCTCCACTTT.

This clonotype has more than one count but fewer than ten. The rearrangement uses TRBV20-1 and TRBJ1-1, with unresolved D. Per germline, CDR1 DFQATT and CDR2 SNEGSKA (reference sequence). Trimming pared 1 base from V and 5 bases from J, leaving 11 bases between. The CDR3 contains 13 residues. The chain's CDR3 is CSARALGGTEAFF. Here the CDR3 DNA reads TGCAGTGCTAGAGCCCTCGGCGGTACTGAAGCTTTCTTT.

The table lists this clonotype with a few counts. V usage is TRBV20-1 and J usage is TRBJ2-3; 9 nucleotides line up with TRBD1. The V gene end was trimmed by 6 bases and the J gene end by 4 bases; junction bases not matched to a gene: 14. The CDR3 has 16 amino acids. The germline CDR1 and CDR2 sequences are DFQATT and SNEGSKA (reference sequence). In nucleotides, the CDR3 is TGCAGTGCCCTTGGCCTAGGACAGGGGACGGCAGATACGCAGTATTTT. Its translation: CSALGLGQGTADTQYF.

This chain links TRBV6-2 or TRBV6-3 with TRBJ2-3, with a tentative D call TRBD1 (5 bases). V lost 4 bases and J lost 0, with 11 bases in between. The germline CDR1 and CDR2 sequences are MNHEY and SVGEGT. The length of the CDR3 is 15 residues. The CDR3, as DNA: TGTGCCAGCAGTTCACAGGCGGTGAGCACAGATACGCAGTATTTT. This encodes CASSSQAVSTDTQYF.

The rearrangement uses TRBV29-1 and TRBJ1-3; D not resolved. From germline, CDR1 is SQVTM and CDR2 ANQGSEA. V was clipped by 7 bases and J by 0 bases, with 7 bases between them. The CDR3 is made up of 12 amino acids. CDR3 sequence reads: CSAGSSGNTIYF. For the CDR3, the DNA is TGCAGCGCGGGGAGCTCTGGAAACACCATATATTTT.

Only one count was recorded for this clonotype. The chain uses TRBV18 and TRBJ2-3; 7 bases align to TRBD2. V lost 0 bases, J lost 4 bases, and 4 bases stayed unmatched. The germline CDR1 and CDR2 sequences are KGHSH and LQKENI. CDR3 length equals 15 residues. In DNA form, the CDR3 reads TGTGCCAGCTCACCACCCGGCGGGAGAGCAGATACGCAGTATTTT. This translates into CASSPPGGRADTQYF.

This sequence joins TRBV6-2 or TRBV6-3 and TRBJ2-1, with D unresolved. Germline loops: CDR1 MNHEY, CDR2 SVGEGT. Trimming left V 2 bases short and J 5 bases short, with 13 bases between. This CDR3 has 15 amino acids. The CDR3 reads CASSYTRRMDNEQFF. The CDR3 bases are TGTGCCAGCAGTTACACAAGGAGAATGGACAATGAGCAGTTCTTC.

The chain carries TRBV18 and TRBJ2-1; 7 positions agree with TRBD2. CDR3 length: 15 residues. Losses at the gene ends were 2 bases for V and 4 bases for J; bases not matched to a gene: 5. CDR1 is KGHSH and CDR2 is LQKENI in the germline V gene. The CDR3 loop is CASSPAGTMYNEQFF. DNA for the CDR3: TGTGCCAGCTCACCAGCCGGGACTATGTACAATGAGCAGTTCTTC. The full variable domain, completed using reference TRBV18 and TRBJ2-1, is NAGVMQNPRHLVRRRGQEARLRCSPMKGHSHVYWYRQLPEEGLKFMVYLQKENIIDESGMPKERFSAEFPKEGPSILRIQQVVRGDSAAYFCASSPAGTMYNEQFFGPGTRLTVL.

The CDR3 region is CSARQGSVNQPQHF. As DNA, the CDR3 is TGCAGTGCTCGACAGGGGTCCGTGAATCAGCCCCAGCATTTT. The V gene is TRBV20-1, the J gene TRBJ1-5, with 8 bases that match TRBD1. V lost 5 bases and J lost 4; bases outside the gene matches: 7. The CDR3 sequence is 14 residues long. Germline CDR1 DFQATT, CDR2 SNEGSKA (reference sequence).

This clonotype is medium-sized by share. V and J are TRBV20-1 and TRBJ1-5, with D unresolved. CDR3 length equals 12 residues. The V end was cut by 6 bases, the J end by 7 bases, with 13 bases between. Germline CDR1 DFQATT, CDR2 SNEGSKA (reference sequence). Here the CDR3 reads CSAVEGGQPQHF. CDR3 in DNA: TGCAGTGCCGTCGAGGGAGGGCAGCCCCAGCATTTT.

This chain uses TRBV28 with TRBJ2-6; D not resolved. In germline, CDR1 is MDHEN, CDR2 SYDVKM. CDR3 length: 14 residues. V was trimmed by 5 bases and J by 0 bases, leaving 5 bases between them. CDR3 residues: CASSESSGANVLTF. For the CDR3, the DNA is TGTGCCAGCAGTGAGAGCTCTGGGGCCAACGTCCTGACTTTC.

This chain links TRBV7-2 with TRBJ2-7; D remains unclear. V was pared by 4 bases and J by 10 bases, with 17 bases between. Per germline, CDR1 SGHTA and CDR2 FQGNSA. The CDR3 is made up of 13 amino acids. This CDR3 is CASSSERTYVQYF. The CDR3 nucleotides are TGTGCCAGCAGCTCAGAACGTACCTACGTCCAGTACTTC.

This clonotype occurred once. The chain carries TRBV30 and TRBJ2-7; 9 bases match TRBD1. The V gene end was trimmed by 2 bases and the J gene end by 4 bases; junction bases not matched to a gene: 3. The germline V gene has CDR1 GTSNPN and CDR2 SVGIG (reference sequence). This CDR3 spans 13 amino acids. The CDR3 here is CAWSLDRGYEQYF. The CDR3 nucleotides read TGTGCCTGGAGTCTGGACAGGGGTTACGAGCAGTACTTC.

The chain employs TRBV28 and TRBJ2-7; perhaps TRBD1 as D (6 bases). Germline assignment: CDR1 MDHEN and CDR2 SYDVKM. V was cut by 7 bases and J by 3 bases, with 16 bases left in between. This CDR3 has 14 amino acids. For the CDR3, the DNA is TGTGCCAGCACCTGGTCGACAGGTCGCTACGAGCAGTACTTC. This translates into CASTWSTGRYEQYF. The full variable domain, rest sourced from reference TRBV28 and TRBJ2-7, is DVKVTQSSRYLVKRTGEKVFLECVQDMDHENMFWYRQDPGLGLRLIYFSYDVKMKEKGDIPEGYSVSREKKERFSLILESASTNQTSMYLCASTWSTGRYEQYFGPGTRLTVT.

The chain links TRBV20-1 to TRBJ1-5; D is unclear. V was shortened by 6 bases and J by 0 bases, with 15 bases between the two germline ends. Germline CDR1 reads DFQATT; CDR2 reads SNEGSKA (reference sequence). CDR3 length: 15 residues. CDR3 sequence reads: CSAERVSNSNQPQHF. The CDR3 nucleotides are TGCAGTGCCGAGCGGGTCTCCAATAGCAATCAGCCCCAGCATTTT.

This clonotype was seen a few times. The chain is built from TRBV12-3 or TRBV12-4 and TRBJ2-3; the D gene is possibly TRBD1 (5 bases). This CDR3 has 15 amino acids. V dropped 3 bases and J dropped 3 bases, with 13 bases sitting between them. In DNA form, the CDR3 reads TGTGCCAGCAGTTTGGTCCAGGGATGGACAGATACGCAGTATTTT. This encodes CASSLVQGWTDTQYF.

Here the CDR3 DNA reads TGTGCCAGCGGAAACGGACTAGCGGGGACAGATACGCAGTATTTT. Translated: CASGNGLAGTDTQYF. The V gene is TRBV2, the J gene TRBJ2-3; 12 nucleotides line up with TRBD2. Germline assignment: CDR1 SNHLY and CDR2 FYNNEI. The V gene end was trimmed by 8 bases and the J gene end by 3 bases; junction bases not matched to a gene: 6. The CDR3 loop spans 15 amino acids.

The chain links TRBV7-2 to TRBJ1-4; 8 bases map to TRBD1. The CDR3 consists of 15 residues. Germline lookup yields CDR1 SGHTA and CDR2 FQGNSA. V shed 2 bases and J 8 bases; nucleotides not matched to a gene: 7. Here the CDR3 reads CASSLWGQELEKLFF. The CDR3 coding sequence is TGTGCCAGCAGCTTATGGGGACAGGAACTGGAAAAACTGTTTTTT.

The rearrangement links TRBV10-3 to TRBJ2-5; D gene unclear. CDR3 length equals 12 residues. The V and J ends lost 4 bases and 1 base respectively, with 4 bases between them. Germline-derived CDR1 and CDR2 are ENHRY and SYGVKD. The DNA of the CDR3 is TGTGCCATCAGTGGAGGCCAAGAGACCCAGTACTTC. Amino acids: CAISGGQETQYF.

The genes are TRBV19 and TRBJ2-5; D not certain. This CDR3 region has 11 residues. Germline CDR1 reads LNHDA; CDR2 reads SQIVND (reference sequence). V was cut by 2 bases and J by 5 bases, with 3 bases left in between. For the CDR3, the DNA is TGTGCCAGTAGTATATCGGAGACCCAGTACTTC. Protein sequence: CASSISETQYF.

This chain links TRBV19 with TRBJ2-6, with D perhaps matching TRBD1 (6 bases). Germline V gene data show CDR1 as LNHDA and CDR2 as SQIVND (reference sequence). The CDR3 loop spans 16 amino acids. Trimming shortened V by 5 bases and J by 0 bases, and 11 bases separated the two germline ends. CDR3 region: CASSDNRASGANVLTF. The CDR3 coding sequence is TGTGCCAGTAGTGATAACAGGGCCTCTGGGGCCAACGTCCTGACTTTC.

CDR3 protein: CASSSVGDGEQFF. The CDR3 coding sequence is TGTGCCAGCAGCTCCGTGGGGGATGGTGAGCAGTTCTTC. The chain combines TRBV11-3 with TRBJ2-1; D is perhaps TRBD1 or TRBD2 (5 bases each). Deletions cut 4 bases from V and 9 bases from J, with 13 bases between. The CDR3 consists of 13 residues. Germline V lookup: CDR1 SGHNT, CDR2 YENEEA.

The chain uses TRBV20-1 and TRBJ2-6; 7 bases match TRBD2. Germline V lookup: CDR1 DFQATT, CDR2 SNEGSKA (reference sequence). Germline trimming cut 0 bases from V and 3 bases from J; bases unmatched to any gene: 2. CDR3 length equals 15 residues. CDR3 nucleotides: TGCAGTGCTAGAGAATGGGGGGGTGGGGCCAACGTCCTGACTTTC. It specifies CSAREWGGGANVLTF.

The V gene is TRBV19, the J gene TRBJ1-1; D perhaps matches TRBD1 (5 bases). The V gene's germline CDR1 is LNHDA and CDR2 SQIVND (reference sequence). Trimming removed 3 bases at V and 4 bases at J, with 9 bases between. The length of the CDR3 is 13 residues. The CDR3 here is CASSMRGRTEAFF. The CDR3 DNA reads TGTGCCAGTAGTATGCGGGGACGCACTGAAGCTTTCTTT.

The chain recombines TRBV19 with TRBJ2-3; D gene unclear. Trimming took 5 bases from V and 0 from J, leaving 6 bases between them. The CDR3 sequence is 13 residues long. Germline V gene data show CDR1 as LNHDA and CDR2 as SQIVND (reference sequence). The CDR3 nucleotides read TGTGCCAGTAGTGAGGCTAGCACAGATACGCAGTATTTT. Translated: CASSEASTDTQYF.

This clonotype turned up a few times. The chain links TRBV2 to TRBJ1-5; 11 bases are shared with TRBD1. J was trimmed by 6 bases and V by 6 bases; bases with no gene match: 10. Germline lookup yields CDR1 SNHLY and CDR2 FYNNEI. The CDR3 runs 16 residues. CDR3 nucleotides: TGTGCCAGCAGCAGATACGGACAGGGGGCCGGTCAGCCCCAGCATTTT. Amino acids: CASSRYGQGAGQPQHF.

The rearrangement uses TRBV7-2 and TRBJ1-5; TRBD1 matches 7 bases. V lost 8 bases, J lost 4 bases, and 5 bases stayed unmatched. Germline V gene sequence: CDR1 SGHTA, CDR2 FQGNSA. The CDR3 spans 13 residues. In nucleotides, the CDR3 is TGTGCCAGCGGCCCACAGGGGAATCAGCCCCAGCATTTT. Its protein product is CASGPQGNQPQHF. The variable domain in full, with the rest retrieved from reference TRBV7-2 and TRBJ1-5, is GAGVSQSPSNKVTEKGKDVELRCDPISGHTALYWYRQSLGQGLEFLIYFQGNSAPDKSGLPSDRFSAERTGGSVSTLTIQRTQQEDSAVYLCASGPQGNQPQHFGDGTRLSIL.

The chain carries TRBV4-1 and TRBJ2-2; D possibly corresponds to TRBD2 (5 bases). CDR1 is MGHRA, CDR2 YSYEKL, per germline. Trimming took 1 base from V and 1 from J, leaving 13 bases between them. There are 17 residues in the CDR3. Here the CDR3 reads CASSQGTENLNTGELFF. As DNA, the CDR3 is TGCGCCAGCAGCCAAGGGACTGAAAATTTGAACACCGGGGAGCTGTTTTTT.

This clonotype was seen more than once but under ten times. This rearrangement joins TRBV6-1 to TRBJ1-5; 8 nucleotides match TRBD1. The germline V gene encodes CDR1 MNHNS and CDR2 SASEGT. Losses at the gene ends were 3 bases for V and 7 bases for J; bases not matched to a gene: 11. The CDR3 is 16 amino acids. CDR3 amino acids: CASSELTRTGKQPQHF. For the CDR3, the DNA is TGTGCCAGCAGTGAGCTTACGCGGACAGGGAAACAGCCCCAGCATTTT.

J is TRBJ1-5 and V is TRBV2; D might be TRBD1 (5 bases). V lost 2 bases and J 6 bases, leaving 14 bases between the germline ends. Germline V gives CDR1 SNHLY, CDR2 FYNNEI. There are 15 residues in the CDR3. For the CDR3, the DNA is TGTGCCAGCAGTGAATTGATTGCGGGGCTTCAGCCCCAGCATTTT. Its protein is CASSELIAGLQPQHF.

A few counts support this clonotype. The CDR3 spells CASSPAYTQYF. The CDR3 coding sequence is TGTGCCAGCAGCCCAGCATATACGCAGTATTTT. This chain connects TRBV2 to TRBJ2-3, with D unclear. With 6 bases removed from V and 7 bases from J, the gap between germline ends came to 8 bases. This CDR3 has 11 amino acids. Germline V lookup: CDR1 SNHLY, CDR2 FYNNEI.